One and the same sample provided the 4 T cell receptor beta chains below, sequenced in a study of blood T cells in healthy people across ages. Alongside a J-beta primer mix, a sample-barcoded 5' primer served in a second PCR lasting about 7 to 12 cycles. One entry per CDR3 protein results from TCRdb running MiXCR on the 5' RACE reads. Of around 1,500,000 distinct CDR3 sequences listed, around two fifths were seen once; the top ten hold 6.5% to 10%. The specimen sequenced was blood. The source is a woman between 18 and 29 years old in good health.

This clonotype was seen once. The junction does not match germline at one end; this may be a read error. The chain is built from TRBV14 and TRBJ2-7; no definite D call. CDR1 and CDR2 from the germline V gene are SGHDN and FVKESK. The CDR3 has 11 amino acids. The CDR3 nucleotides are TGTGCCGGCAGCCAAGCGAACGAGCAGTACTTC. Translation: CAGSQANEQYF.

The rearrangement joins TRBV24-1 to TRBJ2-1, with no clear D. This CDR3 spans 16 amino acids. V was pared by 2 bases and J by 4 bases, with 14 bases between. CDR1 is KGHDR, CDR2 SFDVKD, per germline. The CDR3 reads CATSDSLGGVYNEQFF. The CDR3 DNA reads TGTGCCACCAGTGATTCCCTTGGCGGAGTATACAATGAGCAGTTCTTC.

V and J are TRBV18 and TRBJ2-7; D remains unclear. The CDR3 is made up of 14 amino acids. Trimming pared 1 base from V and 0 bases from J, leaving 7 bases between. Germline loops: CDR1 KGHSH, CDR2 LQKENI. CDR3 region: CASSPQDLSYEQYF. The CDR3 DNA follows: TGTGCCAGCTCACCACAGGACCTCTCCTACGAGCAGTACTTC.

This clonotype turned up a few times. This chain joins TRBV11-2 and TRBJ2-1; the match to TRBD2 covers 12 bases. Germline V gene lookup returns CDR1 SGHAT and CDR2 FQNNGV. The CDR3 has 18 residues. The V and J ends lost 1 base and 7 bases, in that order; junction bases with no gene match: 11. The CDR3 spells CASSLVVASGRAGNEQFF. The CDR3 DNA follows: TGTGCCAGCAGCTTAGTCGTGGCTAGCGGGAGGGCCGGGAATGAGCAGTTCTTC.